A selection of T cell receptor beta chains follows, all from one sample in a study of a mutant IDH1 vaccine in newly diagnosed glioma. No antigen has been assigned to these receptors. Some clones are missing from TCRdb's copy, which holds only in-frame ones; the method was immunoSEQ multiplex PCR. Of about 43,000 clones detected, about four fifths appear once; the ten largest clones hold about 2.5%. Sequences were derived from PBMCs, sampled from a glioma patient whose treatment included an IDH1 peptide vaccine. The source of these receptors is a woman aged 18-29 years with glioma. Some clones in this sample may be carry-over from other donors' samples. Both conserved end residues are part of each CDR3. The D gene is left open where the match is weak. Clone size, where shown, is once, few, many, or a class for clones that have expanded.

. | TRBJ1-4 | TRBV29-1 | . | TGCAGCGTTGAGGGAAAGGGTAGGGAAAAACTGTTTTTT | CSVEGKGREKLFF
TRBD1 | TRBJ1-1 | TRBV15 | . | TGTGCCACCAGCAGCGCTCGGGACAGCCCCACTGAAGCTTTCTTT | CATSSARDSPTEAFF
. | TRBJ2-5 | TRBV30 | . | TGTGCCTGGAGGAGGGCTAGGGCACTTCGAGGGGAGACCCAGTACTTC | CAWRRARALRGETQYF
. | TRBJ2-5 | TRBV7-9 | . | TGTGCCAGCAGCTTAACAGCTAGCCAAGAGACCCAGTACTTC | CASSLTASQETQYF
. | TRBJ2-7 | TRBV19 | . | TGTGCCAGTAGTATAGTCCAGGGTTTGAACGAGCAGTACTTC | CASSIVQGLNEQYF
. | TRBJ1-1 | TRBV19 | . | TGTGCCAGTACCTTGACAGTGGTCCATGAAGCTTTCTTT | CASTLTVVHEAFF
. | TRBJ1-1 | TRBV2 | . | TGTGCCAGCAGGTCCCCAGGGGAGATTGGGGCTTTCTTT | CASRSPGEIGAFF
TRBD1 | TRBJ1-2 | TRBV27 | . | TGTGCCAGCAGTTTGGAGGGACAGGGGATCGGGGGCTACACCTTC | CASSLEGQGIGGYTF
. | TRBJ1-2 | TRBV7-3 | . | TGTGCCAGCAGCTTAAGACCAGGGGCGGGTTATGGCTACACCTTC | CASSLRPGAGYGYTF
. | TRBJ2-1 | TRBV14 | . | TGTGCCAGCAGATCCGACAGCGACCAGCTCATGAATGAGCAGTTCTTC | CASRSDSDQLMNEQFF
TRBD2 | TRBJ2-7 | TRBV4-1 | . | TGCGCCAGCAGCCAAGGGCTAGCGGGAAGTTACGAGCAGTACTTC | CASSQGLAGSYEQYF
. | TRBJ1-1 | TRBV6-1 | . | TGTGCCAGCAGTACCCCCGCAGGGAATGAAGCTTTCTTT | CASSTPAGNEAFF
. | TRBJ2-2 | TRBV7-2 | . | TGTGCCAGCAGCTTATCCGTCACCGGGGAGCTGTTTTTT | CASSLSVTGELFF
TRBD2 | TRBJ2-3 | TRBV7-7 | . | TGTGCCAGCAGCCCGACCGGGGGGGCCACAGATACGCAGTATTTT | CASSPTGGATDTQYF
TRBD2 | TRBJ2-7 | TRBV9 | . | TGTGCCAGCAGCCCCGGGGGGGTCGGGTACGAGCAGTACTTC | CASSPGGVGYEQYF
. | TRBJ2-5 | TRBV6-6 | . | TGTGCCAGCACCCTACAGGGACAAGAGACCCAGTACTTC | CASTLQGQETQYF
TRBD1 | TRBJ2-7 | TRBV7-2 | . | TGTGCCAGCAGCCCGTTCGGGACAGGCGGTTACGAGCAGTACTTC | CASSPFGTGGYEQYF
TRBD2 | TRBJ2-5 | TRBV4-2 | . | TGTGCCAGCAGCCAGGGGGGGGAGACCCAGTACTTC | CASSQGGETQYF
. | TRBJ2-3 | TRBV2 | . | TGTGCCAGCAGTGTGGGGACTAGCACAGATACGCAGTATTTT | CASSVGTSTDTQYF
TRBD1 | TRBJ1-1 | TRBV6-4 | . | TGTGCCAGCAGTGACTCGACAGGGGCCACTGAAGCTTTCTTT | CASSDSTGATEAFF
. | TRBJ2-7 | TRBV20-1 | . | TGCAGTGTGGGCACCTACGAGCAGTACTTC | CSVGTYEQYF
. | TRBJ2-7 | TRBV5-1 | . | TGCGCCAGCAGCTTGGGTACTACCTACGAGCAGTACTTC | CASSLGTTYEQYF
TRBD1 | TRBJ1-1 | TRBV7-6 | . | TGTGCCAGCGCCCGACGGGCGCTATTAAGGGGGACAGGGGGCACTGAAGCTTTCTTT | CASARRALLRGTGGTEAFF
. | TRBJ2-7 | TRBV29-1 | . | TGCAGCGTTTTAACCTGGGGGAGCCTTATCTACGAGCAGTACTTC | CSVLTWGSLIYEQYF
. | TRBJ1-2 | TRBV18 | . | TGTGCCAGCTCACCAAGGAGTGGACAGTTCTATGGCTACACCTTC | CASSPRSGQFYGYTF
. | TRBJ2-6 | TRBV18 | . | TGTGCCAGCTCAGGGGGGAGCCCTGGGGCCAACGTCCTGACTTTC | CASSGGSPGANVLTF
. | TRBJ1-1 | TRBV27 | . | TGTGCCAGCAGTTTATCCGGTTTGACTGAAGCTTTCTTT | CASSLSGLTEAFF
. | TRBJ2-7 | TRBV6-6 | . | TGTGCTCTAGAGTGGAGTTACGAGCAGTACTTC | CALEWSYEQYF
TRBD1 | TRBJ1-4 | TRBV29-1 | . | TGCAGCGCTGGACAGGGTAATGAAAAACTGTTTTTT | CSAGQGNEKLFF
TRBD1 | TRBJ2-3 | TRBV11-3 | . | TGTGCCAGCAGCTTCTCAGGACAGGGGGCAGATACGCAGTATTTT | CASSFSGQGADTQYF
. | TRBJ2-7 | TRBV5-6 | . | TGTGCCAGCAGCCAGAAGGGGGGCAACCCATACGAGCAGTACTTC | CASSQKGGNPYEQYF
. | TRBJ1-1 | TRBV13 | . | TGTGCCAGCAGCTTAGGGGGGGGCCACACTGAAGCTTTCTTT | CASSLGGGHTEAFF
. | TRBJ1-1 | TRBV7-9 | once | TGTGCCAGCAGCTTAGCTCGGGGTTACACTGAAGCTTTCTTT | CASSLARGYTEAFF
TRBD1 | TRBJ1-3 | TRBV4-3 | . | TGCGCCAGCAGCCAACTACAGGGGGCGCCCTCTGGAAACACCATATATTTT | CASSQLQGAPSGNTIYF
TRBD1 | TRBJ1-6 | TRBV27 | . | TGTGCCAGCAGTACCTGGACAGGGGCTAGCTCACCCCTCCACTTT | CASSTWTGASSPLHF
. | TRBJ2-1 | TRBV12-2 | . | TGTGCAAGTCGCTTAAACCCGCCCGAAAATGAGCAGTTCTTC | CASRLNPPENEQFF
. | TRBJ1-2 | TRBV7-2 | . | TGTGCCAGCAGCTTAGATGGGGGAAACTATGGCTACACCTTC | CASSLDGGNYGYTF
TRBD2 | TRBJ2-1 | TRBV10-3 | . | TGTGCCATCAGCGCCTCACTAGCGGGAGGGCCATCGAATGAGCAGTTCTTC | CAISASLAGGPSNEQFF
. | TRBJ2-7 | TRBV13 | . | TGTGCCAGCAGCTTGGGTCACGGCTCCTACGAGCAGTACTTC | CASSLGHGSYEQYF
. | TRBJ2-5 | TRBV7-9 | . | TGTGCCAGCAGCCCCGAAGGGCCCCAAGAGACCCAGTACTTC | CASSPEGPQETQYF
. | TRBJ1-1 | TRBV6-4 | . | TGTGCCAGCAGTGACGGCGCCGGGTCTATGGGTGAAGCTTTCTTT | CASSDGAGSMGEAFF
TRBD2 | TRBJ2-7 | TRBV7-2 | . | TGTGCCAGCAGCTTACTGGGATACGCGGGGGTGTCCTACGAGCAGTACTTC | CASSLLGYAGVSYEQYF
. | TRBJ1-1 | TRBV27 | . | TGTGCCAGCAGTTTTCGGCCGGGGAACACTGAAGCTTTCTTT | CASSFRPGNTEAFF
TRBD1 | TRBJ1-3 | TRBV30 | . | TGTGCCTGGAGTAGGGACAGCGGCTCTGGAAACACCATATATTTT | CAWSRDSGSGNTIYF
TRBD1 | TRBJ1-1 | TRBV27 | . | TGTGCCAGCAGCCTGGGACAGGGGAGATCGGGAGCTTTCTTT | CASSLGQGRSGAFF
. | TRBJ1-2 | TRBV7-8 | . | TGTGCCAGCACCCCAGTCGGCGGCTCGAGAGGCTACACCTTC | CASTPVGGSRGYTF
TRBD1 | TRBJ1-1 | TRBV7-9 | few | TGTGCCAGCAGCTCCGACAGGGAGACTGAAGCTTTCTTT | CASSSDRETEAFF